One and the same sample provided the 30 T cell receptor beta chains below, sequenced in a study of blood T cell repertoires in COVID-19. TCRdb's copy holds only in-frame clones and misses some; the assay was immunoSEQ multiplex PCR. The profile shows 80,000 to 100,000 clones, 87% of them singletons. The sample consisted of peripheral blood. The source of these receptors is a man between 65 and 85 years old with acute or convalescent COVID-19.

The chain combines TRBV5-1 with TRBJ2-1; 10 bases match TRBD2. The CDR3 sequence is 15 residues long. The V and J ends lost 2 bases and 6 bases, in that order; junction bases with no gene match: 5. Germline V CDR1 and CDR2: SGHRS, YFSETQ. CDR3 sequence reads: CASSFTGTSANEQFF. As DNA, the CDR3 is TGCGCCAGCAGCTTCACCGGGACTAGCGCCAATGAGCAGTTCTTC.

This clone was recorded only once. V is TRBV28 and J is TRBJ1-5, with TRBD1 matching over 8 bases. CDR3 size: 17 residues. Germline V gene lookup returns CDR1 MDHEN and CDR2 SYDVKM. J was trimmed by 3 bases and V by 10 bases; bases with no gene match: 17. CDR3 coding DNA: TGTGCCACCTTAAACGCCGGGACAGGTGTTACCAATCAGCCCCAGCATTTT. Encoded protein: CATLNAGTGVTNQPQHF.

The chain joins TRBV10-2 to TRBJ2-2, with D possibly being TRBD2 (5 bases). Trimming stripped 5 bases from V and 3 bases from J, with 13 bases between. The CDR3 is 15 residues long. Germline V lookup: CDR1 WSHSY, CDR2 SAAADI. CDR3 nucleotide sequence: TGCGCCAGCAGTAGACCTAGCTTGGACACCGGGGAGCTGTTTTTT. Amino acid sequence: CASSRPSLDTGELFF.

This chain uses TRBV5-4 with TRBJ1-2; possible D gene TRBD1, 5 bases. Per germline, CDR1 SGHNT and CDR2 YYREEE (reference sequence). V was cut by 2 bases and J by 3 bases, with 11 bases left in between. This CDR3 has 14 residues. CDR3 bases: TGTGCCAGCAGCTTTGGCCAAGGGGACTATGGCTACACCTTC. It encodes CASSFGQGDYGYTF.

The rearrangement links TRBV7-9 to TRBJ2-3; TRBD2 matches 13 bases. The CDR3 runs 15 residues. CDR1 is SEHNR, CDR2 FQNEAQ, per germline (reference sequence). The V gene end was trimmed by 5 bases and the J gene end by 7 bases; junction bases not matched to a gene: 6. The CDR3 DNA follows: TGTGCCAGCAGCCAACTAGCGGGGGGGCCAAATACGCAGTATTTT. It is translated as CASSQLAGGPNTQYF.

V is TRBV3-1 (or the pseudogene TRBV3-2) and J is TRBJ2-1; D call uncertain. Germline loops: CDR1 LGHDT, CDR2 YNNKEL (reference sequence). Trimming removed 1 base from V and 7 bases from J, with 8 bases in between. This CDR3 spans 13 amino acids. This chain's CDR3 is CASSQGPWNEQFF. The CDR3 coding sequence is TGTGCCAGCAGCCAAGGGCCATGGAATGAGCAGTTCTTC.

The chain recombines TRBV18 with TRBJ2-7; the D gene is possibly TRBD2 (6 bases). This CDR3 is built from 13 residues. Germline V gene sequence: CDR1 KGHSH, CDR2 LQKENI. V gave up 2 bases and J gave up 3 bases, with 8 bases separating them. DNA for the CDR3: TGTGCCAGCTCACCAGCGGAGGGCTACGAGCAGTACTTC. This gives the protein CASSPAEGYEQYF.

This rearrangement joins TRBV9 to TRBJ1-3; no definite D call. This CDR3 comprises 15 residues. The V end lost 0 bases, the J end lost 8 bases, and 15 bases lay between the germline ends. The germline V gene has CDR1 SGDLS and CDR2 YYNGEE. The CDR3 sequence is CASSVAVTKEDTIYF. The DNA of the CDR3 is TGTGCCAGCAGCGTAGCTGTGACAAAGGAAGACACCATATATTTT.

V usage is TRBV9 and J usage is TRBJ1-5; possibly TRBD1 for D (5 bases). The ends were cut back, 0 bases at V and 2 bases at J, with 9 bases in the middle. The germline V gene encodes CDR1 SGDLS and CDR2 YYNGEE. CDR3 length: 15 residues. The CDR3 loop reads CASSVGEGRNQPQHF. The CDR3 DNA follows: TGTGCCAGCAGCGTAGGGGAGGGACGCAATCAGCCCCAGCATTTT.

V usage is TRBV7-2 and J usage is TRBJ1-6, with TRBD1 identical over 7 bases. Germline CDR1 and CDR2: SGHTA and FQGNSA. V was clipped by 4 bases and J by 7 bases; unmatched bases: 7. The CDR3 spans 15 residues. In nucleotides, the CDR3 is TGTGCCAGCAGCTCGAGGGGGCGGAGGAATTCACCCCTCCACTTT. Its protein is CASSSRGRRNSPLHF.

CDR3 nucleotide sequence: TGTGCCAGTAGTGCCCAGAACCCGTCTAGGGAGACCCAGTACTTC. It codes for CASSAQNPSRETQYF. The chain links TRBV19 to TRBJ2-5; D remains ambiguous. CDR3 length: 15 residues. Germline CDR1 is LNHDA and CDR2 is SQIVND (reference sequence). The V gene lost 5 bases and the J gene lost 5 bases, with 18 bases spanning the gap. The whole variable domain, filled in from reference TRBV19 and TRBJ2-5, reads DGGITQSPKYLFRKEGQNVTLSCEQNLNHDAMYWYRQDPGQGLRLIYYSQIVNDFQKGDIAEGYSVSREKKESFPLTVTSAQKNPTAFYLCASSAQNPSRETQYFGPGTRLLVL.

This clone was seen once. The chain employs TRBV5-4 and TRBJ1-1, with a possible D match to TRBD1 (5 bases). Trimming pared 1 base from V and 1 base from J, leaving 8 bases between. The CDR3 runs 14 residues. Germline V gene data show CDR1 as SGHNT and CDR2 as YYREEE (reference sequence). The CDR3 spells CASSLWGRNTEAFF. CDR3 nucleotides: TGTGCCAGCAGCTTGTGGGGCCGGAACACTGAAGCTTTCTTT. Using reference TRBV5-4 and TRBJ1-1 for the parts outside the CDR3, the full variable domain is ETGVTQSPTHLIKTRGQQVTLRCSSQSGHNTVSWYQQALGQGPQFIFQYYREEENGRGNFPPRFSGLQFPNYSSELNVNALELDDSALYLCASSLWGRNTEAFFGQGTRLTVV.

This clone was recorded a few times. V is TRBV11-2 and J is TRBJ2-3; 7 nucleotides match TRBD2. The CDR3 runs 15 residues. Germline CDR1 SGHAT, CDR2 FQNNGV. V shed 0 bases and J 4 bases; nucleotides not matched to a gene: 4. Here the CDR3 DNA reads TGTGCCAGCAGCTTAGAAGGCGCGGGGGCAGATACGCAGTATTTT. It specifies CASSLEGAGADTQYF.

The rearrangement links TRBV12-3 or TRBV12-4 to TRBJ1-6; perhaps TRBD1 as D (6 bases). The CDR3 sequence is 13 residues long. V was pared by 3 bases and J by 9 bases, with 9 bases between. CDR3 DNA: TGTGCCAGCAGTTTGGGACAACCTTCACCCCTCCACTTT. Amino acid sequence: CASSLGQPSPLHF.

This chain joins TRBV5-4 and TRBJ2-3; D is uncertain. The germline V and J ends were trimmed by 0 bases and 0 bases, with 8 bases remaining between them. The CDR3 consists of 15 residues. Germline V gene lookup returns CDR1 SGHNT and CDR2 YYREEE (reference sequence). In nucleotides, the CDR3 is TGTGCCAGCAGCTTGGTCCCCTCTAGCACAGATACGCAGTATTTT. Amino acids: CASSLVPSSTDTQYF.

V is TRBV5-8 and J is TRBJ2-2; the match to TRBD1 covers 7 bases. Germline V lookup: CDR1 SGHTS, CDR2 YDEGEE. The junction had 9 bases not matched to a gene; V was cut back by 4 bases and J by 0 bases. The CDR3 extends over 17 amino acids. As DNA, the CDR3 is TGTGCCAGCAGCCCCGGGACAGTGATTACGAACACCGGGGAGCTGTTTTTT. The encoded protein is CASSPGTVITNTGELFF.

The genes are TRBV19 and TRBJ1-2, with TRBD1 matching 7 bases. Germline CDR1 reads LNHDA; CDR2 reads SQIVND (reference sequence). The CDR3 has 15 amino acids. Trimming cost V 2 bases and J 4 bases; bases outside gene matches: 7. This CDR3 is CASSIPSPGGYGYTF. DNA for the CDR3: TGTGCCAGTAGTATACCCTCCCCAGGGGGCTATGGCTACACCTTC.

This clone was picked up one time. The chain links TRBV6-5 to TRBJ1-1, with 8 bases aligning to TRBD1. V shed 0 bases and J 4 bases; nucleotides not matched to a gene: 4. Germline V gene sequence: CDR1 MNHEY, CDR2 SVGAGI. This CDR3 has 15 amino acids. CDR3 loop: CASSYSRQGSTEAFF. Here the CDR3 DNA reads TGTGCCAGCAGTTACTCCCGACAGGGGAGCACTGAAGCTTTCTTT.

The rearrangement joins TRBV9 to TRBJ2-3; 7 bases are a match to TRBD1. The CDR3 runs 15 residues. The J segment lost 4 bases and the V segment lost 3 bases, leaving 8 bases of the junction unmatched. CDR1 and CDR2 (germline): SGDLS, YYNGEE. The CDR3 DNA follows: TGTGCCAGCAGCGCCAGGGACAGTTACCCAGATACGCAGTATTTT. This sequence encodes CASSARDSYPDTQYF.

The sample holds many counts of this clone. V is TRBV6-5 and J is TRBJ1-6; D remains unclear. Looked up from germline, CDR1 is MNHEY and CDR2 is SVGAGI. CDR3 size: 14 residues. The ends were cut back, 7 bases at V and 5 bases at J, with 12 bases in the middle. DNA of the CDR3: TGTGCCAGCACGTCGACTCCCGATAATTCACCCCTCCACTTT. Amino acids: CASTSTPDNSPLHF.

CDR3 sequence: CASSYRQGVGGYTF. The CDR3 DNA reads as TGTGCCAGCAGTTACAGGCAGGGGGTGGGTGGCTACACCTTC. V gene TRBV6-5 combines with J gene TRBJ1-2; 7 bases are a match to TRBD1. This CDR3 comprises 14 residues. Germline V gene sequence: CDR1 MNHEY, CDR2 SVGAGI. The J segment lost 7 bases and the V segment lost 2 bases, leaving 7 bases of the junction unmatched.

A remark on this clone: Sequence at one end of the junction differs from germline and may be a read error. V and J are TRBV7-3 and TRBJ2-3, with 8 positions matching TRBD2. This CDR3 comprises 13 residues. The germline CDR1 and CDR2 sequences are SGHTA and FQGTGA. CDR3 nucleotide sequence: TGTGCCAGCAGCTTAGCCGGGAGCGGGGGTTTGCATTTT. Translated, it gives CASSLAGSGGLHF.

The CDR3 spells CASRTGQNTEAFF. As DNA, the CDR3 is TGTGCCAGCAGAACGGGACAGAACACTGAAGCTTTCTTT. This chain joins TRBV6-5 and TRBJ1-1; TRBD1 is a possible D gene (6 bases). Trimming pared 6 bases from V and 1 base from J, leaving 9 bases between. The CDR3 loop spans 13 amino acids. Germline CDR1 MNHEY, CDR2 SVGAGI.

This clone has more than one count but fewer than ten. The chain's CDR3 is CASSSLGGLYGYTF. CDR3 bases: TGTGCCAGCAGCTCCCTAGGAGGCCTCTATGGCTACACCTTC. The chain employs TRBV11-2 and TRBJ1-2, with unresolved D. V was pared by 4 bases and J by 4 bases, with 13 bases between. CDR1 is SGHAT, CDR2 FQNNGV, per germline. This CDR3 has 14 residues.

This chain joins TRBV7-9 and TRBJ2-1, with 9 bases lining up with TRBD2. The length of the CDR3 is 15 residues. V lost 1 base to trimming and J lost 4 bases; unmatched junction nucleotides: 2. Germline CDR1 SEHNR, CDR2 FQNEAQ (reference sequence). The CDR3 reads CASSLGLAGYNEQFF. The CDR3 DNA sequence: TGTGCCAGCAGCTTAGGGCTAGCGGGGTACAATGAGCAGTTCTTC. The whole variable domain, filled in from reference TRBV7-9 and TRBJ2-1, reads DTGVSQNPRHKITKRGQNVTFRCDPISEHNRLYWYRQTLGQGPEFLTYFQNEAQLEKSRLLSDRFSAERPKGSFSTLEIQRTEQGDSAMYLCASSLGLAGYNEQFFGPGTRLTVL.

The chain uses TRBV10-3 and TRBJ1-5, with 10 bases lining up with TRBD1. The V segment lost 2 bases and the J segment 9 bases; nucleotides outside the gene matches: 7. Germline CDR1 ENHRY, CDR2 SYGVKD. The CDR3 loop spans 15 amino acids. CDR3 region: CAISEVGQGLRPQHF. The CDR3 nucleotides are TGTGCCATCAGTGAGGTGGGACAGGGGTTAAGGCCCCAGCATTTT.

The rearrangement uses TRBV5-1 and TRBJ1-1; D unresolved. Germline V gene sequence: CDR1 SGHRS, CDR2 YFSETQ. The CDR3 is 14 residues long. V was cut by 0 bases and J by 4 bases, with 10 bases left in between. CDR3 sequence (DNA): TGCGCCAGCAGCTTGGACGGCGGTCCCACTGAAGCTTTCTTT. It yields the protein CASSLDGGPTEAFF.

The chain combines TRBV5-1 with TRBJ2-7; perhaps TRBD1 as D (6 bases). The CDR3 has 12 amino acids. From germline, CDR1 is SGHRS and CDR2 YFSETQ. V shed 2 bases and J shed 5 bases, with 8 bases lying between them. The DNA of the CDR3 is TGCGCCAGCAGCTTCTACAGGGACGAGCAGTACGTC. Translated: CASSFYRDEQYV.

V and J are TRBV6-6 and TRBJ1-4; D gene ambiguous. V lost 6 bases, J lost 0 bases, and 14 bases lay in between. CDR3 length equals 16 residues. Germline V lookup: CDR1 MNHNY, CDR2 SVGAGI (reference sequence). The DNA for the CDR3 is TGTGCCAGCAGCTTATTCTTACAGACAACTAATGAAAAACTGTTTTTT. Protein: CASSLFLQTTNEKLFF.

V is TRBV14 and J is TRBJ1-2; D unresolved. The CDR3 is made up of 14 amino acids. Trimming took 0 bases from V and 8 from J, leaving 13 bases between them. CDR1 is SGHDN, CDR2 FVKESK, per germline. The CDR3 reads CASSQDEGVGGYTF. The CDR3 nucleotides are TGTGCCAGCAGCCAAGATGAGGGAGTCGGGGGCTACACCTTC. The entire variable domain, with the rest obtained from reference TRBV14 and TRBJ1-2, is as follows: EAGVTQFPSHSVIEKGQTVTLRCDPISGHDNLYWYRRVMGKEIKFLLHFVKESKQDESGMPNNRFLAERTGGTYSTLKVQPAELEDSGVYFCASSQDEGVGGYTFGSGTRLTVV.